This T cell receptor beta chain emerged from a study of blood T cell repertoires in COVID-19 (dated by TCRdb to the early 2020s). For the wider study: Collaborator samples came from the United States, Italy and Spain and covered acute and convalescent phases of COVID-19. The prospective study material was composed of cDNA or gDNA derived from T cells, B-cell-depleted T cells, or PBMCs. The dataset comprised deeply sampled blood TCRbeta repertoires from subjects exposed to, actively infected with, or recovered from COVID-19. The repertoires were made available in a free public database intended to serve as a resource for research on the immune response to SARS-CoV-2. The samples were drawn from the first 160 participants of the ongoing ImmuneRACE study and from roughly 1,300 subjects provided by 6 global collaborators. The sample metadata nearly always contained a de-identified subject ID, COVID-19 status, age in years and sex. Where available, HLA class I and class II types were obtained from metadata supplied by the sample provider rather than from assay-based typing.

Enrolling through a virtual design, the prospective study's participants ranged in age from roughly 18 to 90 years and lived across about two dozen United States geographic areas. To assign participants to cohorts, the prospective study relied on clinical history that participants themselves reported in a screening survey and a study questionnaire. Each participant in the prospective study had whole blood, serum and a nasopharyngeal or oropharyngeal swab collected by mobile phlebotomists. Participants in the prospective study had the option to provide additional blood draws and questionnaires over a 2-month period. Blood samples from the prospective study were shipped frozen or at room temperature prior to DNA extraction. TCRbeta CDR3 regions were amplified from genomic DNA using the immunoSEQ Assay, a bias-controlled multiplex PCR. From the authors' description of their analysis: Within the assay, amplification of reference gene primers was used to estimate how many nucleated cells each sample contained. To quantify the absolute abundance of each unique TCRbeta CDR3 rearrangement, sequence reads were collapsed and filtered. For each sample, productive Simpson clonality was calculated as the square root of Simpson's diversity index across productive rearrangements. The table comes from immuneACCESS by way of TCRdb, which keeps in-frame sequences with V and J called. Part of the clones is missing from these tables; in studies checked, under half for an unresolved V gene and the rest for unknown reasons. D and trimming were read from the DNA, whereas the V and J calls and clone size are those reported in that table. The sample table records about 230,000 clones; about 90% of these occur just once. 4% of the sample belongs to the ten largest clones.

On this clone: Its recognized antigen is unknown. Base qualities were left out, and no much larger clone turns up one base away.

Beyond this particular receptor, the publication reports: The quantity of clinical and demographic metadata differed by source and by participant and was supplied without curation.

The sequencing sample was made of PBMCs or T cells enriched from blood (not recorded which). The receptor comes from a woman aged 25 to 39 with acute COVID-19.

The CDR3 region reads CASSQDFGGDTEAFF. The bases are TGTGCCAGCAGCCAAGATTTCGGAGGGGACACTGAAGCTTTCTTT. The receptor chain draws on TRBV4-2 and TRBJ1-1; TRBD1 could be the D gene, as 5 bases match. The trim is 0 bases for V and 3 bases for J, with a gap of 11 bases between the germline ends. The germline V gene specifies LGHNA as CDR1 and YNFKEQ as CDR2. Measured from the cysteine to the phenylalanine, the CDR3 is 15 residues long. Only the CDR3 region is kept as DNA, spanning 45 bases read in frame from base 1.